These 8 T cell receptor beta chains came from one sample sequenced in a study of T cells in Graves' hyperthyroidism and ophthalmopathy. Using RNA transcripts as the source, TCR beta CDR3 regions were amplified. The TCR CDR3 was amplified in a first-round RT-PCR using the HTBI primer set. MiXCR was run by TCRdb on the multiplex PCR reads, yielding one entry per CDR3 protein. The sample comprises around 620,000 distinct CDR3 sequences, 14% of which are singletons, and roughly 6.9% rests with the top ten. The source material was blood. The receptor source for this set is a young woman with Graves' ophthalmopathy.

This clonotype was detected ten times or more. The V gene is TRBV11-2, the J gene TRBJ2-3; 9 bases are a match to TRBD1. The junction had 3 bases not matched to a gene; V was cut back by 1 base and J by 1 base. This CDR3 spans 16 amino acids. CDR1 SGHAT and CDR2 FQNNGV come from the germline V gene. The CDR3 region is CASSLGRDRGTDTQYF. The CDR3 DNA reads as TGTGCCAGCAGCTTAGGGAGGGACAGGGGCACAGATACGCAGTATTTT. The complete variable domain, with remaining parts taken from reference TRBV11-2 and TRBJ2-3, reads EAGVAQSPRYKIIEKRQSVAFWCNPISGHATLYWYQQILGQGPKLLIQFQNNGVVDDSQLPKDRFSAERLKGVDSTLKIQPAKLEDSAVYLCASSLGRDRGTDTQYFGPGTRLTVL.

The sample holds a few counts of this clonotype. The J gene is TRBJ2-3, the V gene TRBV9; 13 bases match TRBD2. Germline-derived CDR1 and CDR2 are SGDLS and YYNGEE. The CDR3 runs to 18 residues. Unmatched junction bases numbered 9, after V lost 3 bases and J lost 2 bases. The CDR3 DNA reads TGTGCCAGCAGCGGGACTAGCGGGAGCGGGGGGGACACAGATACGCAGTATTTT. Translation: CASSGTSGSGGDTDTQYF.

This clonotype was detected ten times or more. The chain couples TRBV20-1 to TRBJ1-1; no reliable D call. The CDR3 totals 13 residues. V shed 6 bases and J shed 0 bases, with 11 bases lying between them. CDR1 and CDR2 from the germline V gene are DFQATT and SNEGSKA (reference sequence). The CDR3 here is CSASEPLNTEAFF. The CDR3 region has the DNA TGCAGTGCCTCGGAACCCCTGAACACTGAAGCTTTCTTT.

This clonotype was detected many times. J is TRBJ2-7 and V is TRBV7-9, with D perhaps being TRBD1 or TRBD2 (5 bases each). Trimming pared 0 bases from V and 7 bases from J, leaving 13 bases between. This CDR3 has 14 amino acids. Germline CDR1 SEHNR, CDR2 FQNEAQ (reference sequence). The CDR3 DNA follows: TGTGCCAGCAGCTTAGCGGGGGTTGAGTTGGAGCAGTACTTC. Protein sequence: CASSLAGVELEQYF.

This clonotype appeared many times. CDR3 region: CASSEPGTSYGELFF. CDR3 nucleotide sequence: TGTGCCAGCAGTGAACCCGGGACTAGTTACGGGGAGCTGTTTTTT. The V and J genes are TRBV2 and TRBJ2-2; 8 bases map to TRBD2. The CDR3 spans 15 residues. V gave up 2 bases and J gave up 7 bases; unmatched junction bases: 6. Germline CDR1 SNHLY, CDR2 FYNNEI.

The chain recombines TRBV7-9 with TRBJ2-2; tentatively, D is TRBD1 or TRBD2 (6 bases each). Looked up from germline, CDR1 is SEHNR and CDR2 is FQNEAQ (reference sequence). This CDR3 has 15 residues. The germline V and J ends were trimmed by 5 bases and 4 bases, with 14 bases remaining between them. CDR3 coding DNA: TGTGCCAGCAGCCGGACGGGGGCGAGCACCGGGGAGCTGTTTTTT. This sequence encodes CASSRTGASTGELFF. Drawing the rest from reference TRBV7-9 and TRBJ2-2, the complete variable domain is DTGVSQNPRHKITKRGQNVTFRCDPISEHNRLYWYRQTLGQGPEFLTYFQNEAQLEKSRLLSDRFSAERPKGSFSTLEIQRTEQGDSAMYLCASSRTGASTGELFFGEGSRLTVL.

This clonotype was seen at least ten times. The gene calls are TRBV2 and TRBJ2-7, with 11 bases that match TRBD2. The CDR3 runs 16 residues. After removal of 3 bases from V and 1 base from J, the junction contained 5 bases not matched to a gene. Germline values: CDR1 SNHLY, CDR2 FYNNEI. CDR3 nucleotides: TGTGCCAGCAGTGATCCACTAGCGGGAGTTTCCTACGAGCAGTACTTC. Protein sequence: CASSDPLAGVSYEQYF.

V and J are TRBV4-2 and TRBJ2-7; 9 bases are a match to TRBD1. This CDR3 comprises 16 residues. Per germline, CDR1 LGHNA and CDR2 YNFKEQ. V lost 1 base, J lost 4 bases, and 8 bases stayed unmatched. This CDR3 is CASSQGWDRVVYEQYF. As DNA, the CDR3 is TGTGCCAGCAGCCAAGGCTGGGACAGGGTAGTTTACGAGCAGTACTTC.